Below are 16 T cell receptor beta chains sequenced from a single sample in a study of blood T cell repertoires in COVID-19. The data were produced by immunoSEQ multiplex PCR, yet TCRdb's version contains in-frame clones alone and is incomplete. The data hold 130,000 to 150,000 clones, with roughly 80% observed a single time. The sequenced sample consisted of peripheral blood. Receptors originate from a woman aged 80 or over in a cohort sampled during active or convalescent COVID-19.

The V and J genes are TRBV6-6 and TRBJ2-7, with TRBD1 identical over 12 bases. The CDR3 consists of 15 residues. V lost 4 bases and J lost 5; bases outside the gene matches: 6. Germline V lookup: CDR1 MNHNY, CDR2 SVGAGI (reference sequence). CDR3 nucleotide sequence: TGTGCCAGCAGTTTACCGGGACAGGGGGCCAACGAGCAGTACTTC. It yields the protein CASSLPGQGANEQYF.

This chain links TRBV6-2 or TRBV6-3 with TRBJ2-5; D is ambiguous. The ends were cut back, 4 bases at V and 0 bases at J, with 9 bases in the middle. CDR1 and CDR2 from the germline V gene are MNHEY and SVGEGT. CDR3 size: 14 residues. The DNA for the CDR3 is TGTGCCAGCAGTTTGGTGGCACACCAAGAGACCCAGTACTTC. Its protein product is CASSLVAHQETQYF.

V gene TRBV6-2 or TRBV6-3 combines with J gene TRBJ1-1; 7 bases align to TRBD1. Germline values: CDR1 MNHEY, CDR2 SVGEGT. The CDR3 consists of 13 residues. V lost 4 bases and J lost 10; bases outside the gene matches: 9. For the CDR3, the DNA is TGTGCCAGCAGTTTGGGACAGAGGATCGGAGCTTTCTTT. Amino acids: CASSLGQRIGAFF.

The V call is TRBV2, the J call TRBJ1-1; D remains ambiguous. With 1 base removed from V and 1 base from J, the gap between germline ends came to 16 bases. The CDR3 sequence is 17 residues long. Germline V gene lookup returns CDR1 SNHLY and CDR2 FYNNEI. CDR3 nucleotide sequence: TGTGCCAGCAGTGAAGTACGAGGGTTGTGGGGGAACACTGAAGCTTTCTTT. As protein: CASSEVRGLWGNTEAFF.

The chain combines TRBV12-3 or TRBV12-4 with TRBJ1-2; TRBD1 agrees at 8 bases. This CDR3 is 13 amino acids long. With 3 bases clipped from V and 4 bases from J, the junction kept 1 base outside the gene matches. CDR3 in DNA: TGTGCCAGCAGTTTCCAGGGGGCCTATGGCTACACCTTC. Its translation: CASSFQGAYGYTF.

This sequence joins TRBV19 and TRBJ2-2; D is uncertain. The CDR3 covers 12 residues. The V end lost 4 bases, the J end lost 5 bases, and 5 bases lay between the germline ends. The germline CDR1 and CDR2 sequences are LNHDA and SQIVND (reference sequence). The CDR3 loop is CASSTKTGELFF. CDR3 bases: TGTGCCAGTAGTACTAAAACCGGGGAGCTGTTTTTT.

The chain combines TRBV2 with TRBJ2-3, with TRBD2 matching over 8 bases. V was pared by 7 bases and J by 0 bases, with 9 bases of the junction left unmatched. Germline values: CDR1 SNHLY, CDR2 FYNNEI. The CDR3 contains 16 residues. The CDR3 region is CASKITSGASTDTQYF. The CDR3 nucleotides read TGTGCCAGCAAAATAACTAGCGGAGCTAGCACAGATACGCAGTATTTT.

The rearrangement joins TRBV2 to TRBJ2-3; 9 bases are shared with TRBD2. Germline CDR1 SNHLY, CDR2 FYNNEI. The CDR3 spans 14 residues. V shed 6 bases, J shed 3 bases, and the junction held 4 bases outside the gene matches. Here the CDR3 reads CASRDSGGTDTQYF. CDR3 coding DNA: TGTGCCAGCAGAGATAGCGGGGGTACAGATACGCAGTATTTT.

The chain links TRBV6-5 to TRBJ2-3; 11 bases are a match to TRBD2. Germline V gene data show CDR1 as MNHEY and CDR2 as SVGAGI. Germline trimming cut 0 bases from V and 8 bases from J; bases unmatched to any gene: 4. There are 15 residues in the CDR3. The CDR3 nucleotides are TGTGCCAGCAGTTACTCTAGCGGGGGGGCAGGTACGCAGTATTTT. As protein: CASSYSSGGAGTQYF.

This clone was seen a handful of times. The gene calls are TRBV7-9 and TRBJ1-4; TRBD1 aligns across 8 bases. Germline assignment: CDR1 SEHNR and CDR2 FQNEAQ (reference sequence). This CDR3 spans 15 amino acids. Unmatched junction bases numbered 7, after V lost 5 bases and J lost 5 bases. CDR3: CASSDRGRHNEKLFF. CDR3 DNA: TGTGCCAGCAGCGACAGGGGACGGCACAATGAAAAACTGTTTTTT.

This clone was detected only a few times. The chain links TRBV2 to TRBJ1-1; 9 bases match TRBD1. CDR1 is SNHLY and CDR2 is FYNNEI in the germline V gene. This CDR3 region has 14 residues. The trim removed 7 bases at V and 3 bases at J, leaving 6 bases unmatched. CDR3 DNA sequence: TGTGCCAGCAACCGGGACAGGGAAGACACTGAAGCTTTCTTT. This encodes CASNRDREDTEAFF.

The V call is TRBV30, the J call TRBJ2-7, with 10 positions matching TRBD1. Germline V CDR1 and CDR2: GTSNPN, SVGIG (reference sequence). The CDR3 sequence is 18 residues long. With V trimmed by 1 base and J by 0 bases, 12 bases remained unmatched. The chain's CDR3 is CAWSAGTGAHESSYEQYV. CDR3 nucleotide sequence: TGTGCCTGGAGTGCGGGGACAGGGGCCCACGAAAGCTCCTACGAGCAGTACGTC.

The chain links TRBV6-6 to TRBJ2-5, with D perhaps matching TRBD2 (6 bases). The germline V gene has CDR1 MNHNY and CDR2 SVGAGI (reference sequence). V lost 7 bases, J lost 1 base, and 16 bases lay in between. The CDR3 loop spans 15 amino acids. The CDR3 loop reads CASTDPTRAQETQYF. CDR3 nucleotide sequence: TGTGCCAGCACCGACCCGACTAGGGCCCAAGAGACCCAGTACTTC.

J is TRBJ2-4 and V is TRBV5-4, with a tentative D call TRBD1 (5 bases). V shed 3 bases and J shed 8 bases, with 12 bases lying between them. Germline assignment: CDR1 SGHNT and CDR2 YYREEE (reference sequence). The CDR3 extends over 13 amino acids. The CDR3 protein is CASSSAPTDIQYF. CDR3 nucleotide sequence: TGTGCCAGCAGCTCGGCCCCGACAGACATTCAGTACTTC.

The chain uses TRBV28 and TRBJ1-2; D perhaps matches TRBD1 (5 bases). Germline values: CDR1 MDHEN, CDR2 SYDVKM. The CDR3 length is 15 residues. V was shortened by 3 bases and J by 2 bases, with 13 bases between the two germline ends. The CDR3 sequence is CASSFDRLKNYGYTF. DNA for the CDR3: TGTGCCAGCAGTTTTGACAGACTCAAGAACTATGGCTACACCTTC.

This chain links TRBV24-1 with TRBJ1-1; D may be TRBD1 (6 bases). Trimming pared 3 bases from V and 1 base from J, leaving 20 bases between. Germline V gene sequence: CDR1 KGHDR, CDR2 SFDVKD. This CDR3 comprises 18 residues. DNA for the CDR3: TGTGCCACCAGTGATCCCAGCCTTGGCGTAGGGGGGAACACTGAAGCTTTCTTT. Translation gives CATSDPSLGVGGNTEAFF.